This passage covers 32 T cell receptor beta chains from one sample sequenced in a study of shared clonotypes between healthy human individuals. Sequenced by immunoSEQ multiplex PCR; TCRdb stores in-frame clones only, minus some. The profile shows some 2.1 million clones, 85% to 95% of them singletons. The sample consisted of naive CD4+ T cells sorted from blood. Specified subset: CD45RA+ positively selected. All receptors derive from a man aged 18 to 30 in good health.

The chain couples TRBV5-1 to TRBJ2-7; 8 bases match TRBD1. CDR1 SGHRS and CDR2 YFSETQ come from the germline V gene. The CDR3 is made up of 15 amino acids. Trimming cost V 5 bases and J 7 bases; bases outside gene matches: 14. The DNA of the CDR3 is TGCGCCAGCAGTTTGACAGGGGTCTACCACGGGGAGCAGTACTTC. The encoded protein is CASSLTGVYHGEQYF.

The chain carries TRBV6-5 and TRBJ2-5; D gene uncertain. Trimming removed 6 bases from V and 2 bases from J, with 13 bases in between. The CDR3 runs 14 residues. Germline V gene lookup returns CDR1 MNHEY and CDR2 SVGAGI. CDR3 residues: CASSRDGGQETQYF. The CDR3 DNA reads as TGTGCCAGCAGCCGCGACGGTGGTCAAGAGACCCAGTACTTC.

The chain couples TRBV2 to TRBJ1-4; 11 nucleotides agree with TRBD1. Germline-derived CDR1 and CDR2 are SNHLY and FYNNEI. V lost 4 bases and J lost 8; bases outside the gene matches: 9. The CDR3 loop spans 16 amino acids. CDR3 sequence (DNA): TGTGCCAGCAGTGTATTCGGGACAGGGGGAGGAGAAAAACTGTTTTTT. The encoded protein is CASSVFGTGGGEKLFF.

The chain has TRBV28 and TRBJ1-2; TRBD1 is a possible D gene (5 bases). Germline-derived CDR1 and CDR2 are MDHEN and SYDVKM. Deletions cut 7 bases from V and 6 bases from J, with 15 bases between. The CDR3 runs 13 residues. CDR3 sequence (DNA): TGTGCCAGCAAGTACGGCAGGGCGGATGGCTACACCTTC. This sequence encodes CASKYGRADGYTF.

With regard to this clone: Additional DNA sequences in this sample encode the identical CDR3. The chain combines TRBV6-1 with TRBJ1-2; D call uncertain. In germline, CDR1 is MNHNS, CDR2 SASEGT. Between the trimmed V and J ends, which lost 11 bases and 4 bases, there was a span of 17 bases. The CDR3 has 13 amino acids. The CDR3 sequence is CASRTAGGYGYTF. CDR3 nucleotide sequence: TGTGCCTCAAGGACCGCCGGCGGCTATGGCTACACCTTC.

The gene calls are TRBV19 and TRBJ1-6; 10 bases match TRBD1. The germline gives CDR1 LNHDA, CDR2 SQIVND (reference sequence). The junction had 6 bases not matched to a gene; V was cut back by 5 bases and J by 8 bases. This CDR3 region has 15 residues. CDR3 sequence: CASSDAGTGDSPLHF. The CDR3 DNA sequence: TGTGCCAGTAGTGATGCGGGGACAGGGGATTCACCCCTCCACTTT.

Comment on this clone: Distinct nucleotide sequences in the sample also encode this CDR3. The chain couples TRBV30 to TRBJ2-3, with 7 bases matching TRBD2. The CDR3 has 15 amino acids. The trim removed 0 bases at V and 3 bases at J, leaving 6 bases unmatched. Germline loops: CDR1 GTSNPN, CDR2 SVGIG (reference sequence). CDR3 coding DNA: TGTGCCTGGAGTGTAGGCGGGAGTAGAACAGATACGCAGTATTTT. The encoded protein is CAWSVGGSRTDTQYF.

This clone was seen only once. The V and J genes are TRBV30 and TRBJ1-5, with 8 bases that match TRBD1. Looked up from germline, CDR1 is GTSNPN and CDR2 is SVGIG (reference sequence). V shed 2 bases, J shed 2 bases, and the junction held 8 bases outside the gene matches. This CDR3 has 16 amino acids. Here the CDR3 DNA reads TGTGCCTGGAGTCCCAATGACAGGGGTGGCAATCAGCCCCAGCATTTT. It codes for CAWSPNDRGGNQPQHF.

This chain connects TRBV9 to TRBJ1-6, with TRBD1 as a possible D gene (6 bases). The CDR3 length is 13 residues. Trimming shortened V by 6 bases and J by 7 bases, and 11 bases separated the two germline ends. Per germline, CDR1 SGDLS and CDR2 YYNGEE. In DNA form, the CDR3 reads TGTGCCAGCAACCGGGGGGCAAATTCACCCCTCCACTTT. Its translation is CASNRGANSPLHF.

This clone was detected once. The chain has TRBV6-4 and TRBJ1-1; D unresolved. This CDR3 spans 14 amino acids. Germline V lookup: CDR1 MRHNA, CDR2 SNTAGT. V lost 4 bases and J lost 2, with 11 bases in between. This chain's CDR3 is CASSVQQKNTEAFF. In DNA, the CDR3 is TGTGCCAGCAGTGTCCAACAGAAAAACACTGAAGCTTTCTTT.

About this clone: The same CDR3 arises from other DNA sequences in this sample as well. The chain has TRBV5-1 and TRBJ1-1; D uncertain. Trimming shortened V by 2 bases and J by 1 base, and 6 bases separated the two germline ends. This CDR3 region has 13 residues. The germline V gene has CDR1 SGHRS and CDR2 YFSETQ. This CDR3 is CASSFEGNTEAFF. The CDR3 nucleotides read TGCGCCAGCAGCTTTGAGGGGAACACTGAAGCTTTCTTT.

The chain is built from TRBV6-6 and TRBJ2-3, with D possibly being TRBD1 or TRBD2 (5 bases each). V lost 6 bases and J lost 1, with 11 bases in between. Germline V gives CDR1 MNHNY, CDR2 SVGAGI (reference sequence). The CDR3 runs to 14 residues. CDR3 residues: CASSPGTGTDTQYF. DNA of the CDR3: TGTGCCAGCAGCCCCGGGACGGGCACAGATACGCAGTATTTT.

The V gene is TRBV27, the J gene TRBJ2-7, with 11 bases that match TRBD1. The CDR3 runs 14 residues. CDR1 is MNHEY, CDR2 SMNVEV, per germline (reference sequence). Trimming took 3 bases from V and 3 from J; bases not matched to a gene: 1. The CDR3 loop reads CASSFGTGGYEQYF. CDR3 in DNA: TGTGCCAGCAGTTTCGGGACAGGGGGCTACGAGCAGTACTTC.

This chain links TRBV7-3 with TRBJ2-7; D unclear. There are 14 residues in the CDR3. In germline, CDR1 is SGHTA, CDR2 FQGTGA. V gave up 2 bases and J gave up 0 bases, with 8 bases separating them. The CDR3 reads CASSLGPSSYEQYF. CDR3 DNA: TGTGCCAGCAGCTTAGGACCAAGCTCCTACGAGCAGTACTTC.

The chain uses TRBV4-1 and TRBJ1-4; 7 bases are a match to TRBD1. V was clipped by 5 bases and J by 6 bases; unmatched bases: 6. Germline CDR1 and CDR2: MGHRA and YSYEKL. This CDR3 contains 14 residues. CDR3 sequence reads: CASSKRGLDEKLFF. The CDR3 DNA reads TGCGCCAGCAGCAAAAGGGGGCTCGATGAAAAACTGTTTTTT.

This chain joins TRBV11-1 and TRBJ2-1, with D possibly called TRBD1 or TRBD2 (6 bases each). This CDR3 region has 15 residues. V dropped 11 bases and J dropped 1 base, with 18 bases sitting between them. CDR1 is SGHAT and CDR2 is FQDESV in the germline V gene (reference sequence). In nucleotides, the CDR3 is TGTGCCGTAAGGGGGGAGAGGGCGTCCTACAATGAGCAGTTCTTC. It translates to CAVRGERASYNEQFF.

The chain joins TRBV29-1 to TRBJ2-1, with TRBD2 identical over 12 bases. CDR1 and CDR2 from the germline V gene are SQVTM and ANQGSEA. The CDR3 totals 15 residues. The J segment lost 3 bases and the V segment lost 6 bases, leaving 6 bases of the junction unmatched. CDR3 protein: CSVAPGLAGYNEQFF. Here the CDR3 DNA reads TGCAGCGTGGCTCCGGGACTAGCGGGCTACAATGAGCAGTTCTTC.

This clone appeared once. The same CDR3 also results from other DNA sequences found in this sample. The V gene is TRBV7-9, the J gene TRBJ2-3; the D is unclear. Germline V gene lookup returns CDR1 SEHNR and CDR2 FQNEAQ (reference sequence). This CDR3 contains 14 residues. Trimming cost V 1 base and J 2 bases, with 7 bases left between them. CDR3 sequence: CASSLDRYTDTQYF. CDR3 nucleotides: TGTGCCAGCAGCTTAGACCGGTACACAGATACGCAGTATTTT.

The CDR3 DNA follows: TGTGCCAGCAGCTTAGGGGGGGCTTCACCCCTCCACTTT. Translated, it gives CASSLGGASPLHF. The chain couples TRBV7-2 to TRBJ1-6; D might be TRBD1 (6 bases). The V and J ends lost 1 base and 9 bases respectively, with 7 bases between them. The germline CDR1 and CDR2 sequences are SGHTA and FQGNSA. This CDR3 region has 13 residues. Drawing the rest from reference TRBV7-2 and TRBJ1-6, the complete variable domain is GAGVSQSPSNKVTEKGKDVELRCDPISGHTALYWYRQSLGQGLEFLIYFQGNSAPDKSGLPSDRFSAERTGGSVSTLTIQRTQQEDSAVYLCASSLGGASPLHFGNGTRLTVT.

This chain uses TRBV2 with TRBJ2-7, with D unresolved. The germline gives CDR1 SNHLY, CDR2 FYNNEI. This CDR3 spans 14 amino acids. V lost 5 bases, J lost 3 bases, and 14 bases lay in between. The CDR3 loop is CASSLRRHGYEQYF. CDR3 coding DNA: TGTGCCAGCAGTTTAAGACGACACGGCTACGAGCAGTACTTC.

V gene TRBV5-4 combines with J gene TRBJ2-7, with 13 bases identical to TRBD2. Unmatched junction bases numbered 8, after V lost 4 bases and J lost 4 bases. Germline V gene lookup returns CDR1 SGHNT and CDR2 YYREEE (reference sequence). The CDR3 contains 16 residues. The CDR3 sequence is CASSRPGTSGVYEQYF. CDR3 nucleotide sequence: TGTGCCAGCAGCCGACCGGGGACTAGCGGGGTTTACGAGCAGTACTTC.

The V gene is TRBV6-6, the J gene TRBJ1-5, with TRBD1 matching over 7 bases. CDR1 and CDR2 from the germline V gene are MNHNY and SVGAGI (reference sequence). This CDR3 is 14 amino acids long. After removal of 5 bases from V and 2 bases from J, the junction contained 3 bases not matched to a gene. The DNA of the CDR3 is TGTGCCAGCAGTGCCGACAGGGGCAATCAGCCCCAGCATTTT. Its protein is CASSADRGNQPQHF.

V is TRBV6-1 and J is TRBJ1-6; 7 bases map to TRBD1. The CDR3 is made up of 12 amino acids. CDR1 and CDR2 from the germline V gene are MNHNS and SASEGT. The J segment lost 10 bases and the V segment lost 8 bases, leaving 5 bases of the junction unmatched. The CDR3 DNA reads TGTGCCAGCGACAGGGAAGGATCACCCCTCCACTTT. Protein product: CASDREGSPLHF.

The genes are TRBV7-8 and TRBJ1-5; D possibly corresponds to TRBD1 (6 bases). Per the germline V gene, CDR1 is SGHVS and CDR2 is FQNEAQ. With 5 bases removed from V and 0 bases from J, the gap between germline ends came to 17 bases. The CDR3 runs to 17 residues. The CDR3 nucleotides read TGTGCCAGCAGCCCGCAAGGCGGGGGCCATAGCAATCAGCCCCAGCATTTT. Its protein product is CASSPQGGGHSNQPQHF.

This chain joins TRBV5-4 and TRBJ2-3; 8 positions match TRBD2. The V gene's germline CDR1 is SGHNT and CDR2 YYREEE (reference sequence). This CDR3 contains 17 residues. J gave up 2 bases and V 4 bases, and 12 bases lay outside the gene matches. The CDR3 DNA is TGTGCCAGCAGCCCTTCTCCCCAGCGGGGGCCCACAGATACGCAGTATTTT. It specifies CASSPSPQRGPTDTQYF.

The rearrangement joins TRBV29-1 to TRBJ2-7, with 10 positions matching TRBD1. The trim removed 6 bases at V and 3 bases at J, leaving 5 bases unmatched. This CDR3 comprises 13 residues. CDR1 is SQVTM and CDR2 is ANQGSEA in the germline V gene. The CDR3 sequence is CSVEDRGNYEQYF. As DNA, the CDR3 is TGCAGCGTGGAGGACAGGGGGAACTACGAGCAGTACTTC.

The chain recombines TRBV2 with TRBJ1-1; no firm D call. The V and J ends lost 1 base and 1 base respectively, with 10 bases between them. The germline V gene encodes CDR1 SNHLY and CDR2 FYNNEI. CDR3 size: 15 residues. The CDR3 DNA reads as TGTGCCAGCAGTGAAGAGGGCCACTCGAACACTGAAGCTTTCTTT. It yields the protein CASSEEGHSNTEAFF.

Details on this clone: Other DNA sequences from this sample encode an identical CDR3 as well. J is TRBJ2-3 and V is TRBV10-2; D uncertain. With 5 bases removed from V and 3 bases from J, the gap between germline ends came to 6 bases. This CDR3 has 12 residues. Germline V gene lookup returns CDR1 WSHSY and CDR2 SAAADI. The CDR3 protein is CASSPPTDTQYF. The CDR3 DNA reads as TGCGCCAGCAGTCCCCCAACAGATACGCAGTATTTT.

This clone has only one observation. V usage is TRBV6-5 and J usage is TRBJ1-1; 8 bases are shared with TRBD1. With 0 bases clipped from V and 7 bases from J, the junction kept 10 bases outside the gene matches. The CDR3 runs 16 residues. Germline assignment: CDR1 MNHEY and CDR2 SVGAGI. The DNA of the CDR3 is TGTGCCAGCAGTTACTCATCTCCGGGACAGGAAGATGAAGCTTTCTTT. Protein: CASSYSSPGQEDEAFF.

The CDR3 region is CASSTLTGNREQYF. CDR3 coding DNA: TGTGCCAGTAGTACCCTGACAGGGAACCGGGAGCAGTACTTC. This chain links TRBV19 with TRBJ2-7, with TRBD1 matching 7 bases. From germline, CDR1 is LNHDA and CDR2 SQIVND (reference sequence). The CDR3 contains 14 residues. J lost 7 bases, V lost 4 bases, and 10 bases had no gene match.

CDR3: CASSLKLDRVTYNEQFF. Written as DNA, the CDR3 is TGCGCCAGCAGCTTGAAACTGGACAGGGTGACCTACAATGAGCAGTTCTTC. This chain links TRBV5-1 with TRBJ2-1, with 8 nucleotides matching TRBD1. CDR1 and CDR2 (germline): SGHRS, YFSETQ. The CDR3 extends over 17 amino acids. V shed 1 base and J 2 bases; nucleotides not matched to a gene: 8.

With regard to this clone: The sample has other DNA sequences that encode this CDR3 too. This chain links TRBV6-6 with TRBJ1-1; D is unclear. The V end was cut by 0 bases, the J end by 6 bases, with 5 bases between. CDR1 and CDR2 from the germline V gene are MNHNY and SVGAGI (reference sequence). The CDR3 consists of 12 residues. CDR3 amino acids: CASSYSTSEAFF. The DNA of the CDR3 is TGTGCCAGCAGTTACTCGACGTCTGAAGCTTTCTTT.